This entry concerns a single TCR beta chain. What it recognizes is unknown. The data are from a study of glioma-infiltrating T cells after dendritic cell vaccination. Study outcomes and limitations: TCR clonality showed no direct relationship with survival.

The trim removed 4 bases at V and 13 bases at J, leaving 11 bases unmatched. CDR3 length: 14 amino acids. Germline V gene data show CDR1 as SGHNT and CDR2 as YYREEE (reference sequence). Time point reported: after dendritic cell vaccination, including at tumor progression/relapse. Data came from immunoSEQ multiplex PCR; TCRdb stores just in-frame clones and leaves some out. Of roughly 87,000 clones detected, around 83% appear once; the ten largest clones hold under 7%. Here the sequenced sample was blood, taken after dendritic cell vaccination. The source of this sequence is a human donor with glioblastoma. The J gene is TRBJ1-4, the V gene TRBV5-4, with 9 bases identical to TRBD1. The CDR3 is CASSPGPGTGILFF. CDR3 coding DNA: TGTGCCAGCAGCCCAGGTCCCGGGACAGGGATACTGTTTTTT. The full variable domain, in which reference TRBV5-4 and TRBJ1-4 provide the parts outside the CDR3, is ETGVTQSPTHLIKTRGQQVTLRCSSQSGHNTVSWYQQALGQGPQFIFQYYREEENGRGNFPPRFSGLQFPNYSSELNVNALELDDSALYLCASSPGPGTGILFFGSGTQLSVL.